Listed below are T cell receptor beta chains from one sample, sequenced in a study of blood T cell repertoires in COVID-19. Clones were sequenced by immunoSEQ multiplex PCR, and TCRdb holds only the in-frame ones, with some missing. The sample records some 150,000 clones, around 83% being singletons. The sequencing sample was made of PBMCs or T cells enriched from blood (not recorded which). These TCRs come from a woman between 50 and 59 years old in a cohort exposed to, infected with or recovered from COVID-19 (not recorded which). Each CDR3 is given with its conserved first and last residue. The D gene is left open where the match is weak. Rows may omit the clone size; those that give it use once, few, many or a size class.

CASSWGGGLKESFGNTIYF,TGTGCCAGCAGTTGGGGTGGGGGCTTGAAAGAGTCTTTCGGAAACACCATATATTTT,TRBJ1-3,-,TRBV27,-
CASSGHYEQYF,TGTGCCAGCAGTGGACACTACGAGCAGTACTTC,TRBJ2-7,-,TRBV2,few
CAWRTGGGQPQHF,TGTGCCTGGCGGACAGGGGGCGGTCAGCCCCAGCATTTT,TRBJ1-5,TRBD1,TRBV30,-
CASSPRHRAGGNYNEQFF,TGTGCCAGCTCACCAAGGCATCGCGCGGGGGGGAACTACAATGAGCAGTTCTTC,TRBJ2-1,TRBD2,TRBV18,-
CASSHAFGGSSEKLFF,TGCGCCAGCAGCCATGCCTTTGGGGGCTCGTCTGAAAAACTGTTTTTT,TRBJ1-4,-,TRBV4-1,-
CAISVVGGGALVTGELFF,TGTGCCATCAGTGTTGTTGGCGGGGGAGCTCTCGTCACCGGGGAGCTGTTTTTT,TRBJ2-2,TRBD2,TRBV10-3,-
CAIGQGPSPANEKLFF,TGTGCCATCGGACAGGGCCCCTCTCCGGCTAATGAAAAACTGTTTTTT,TRBJ1-4,TRBD1,TRBV19,-
CASSLALAGTGELFF,TGTGCCAGCAGTTTGGCCTTGGCGGGCACCGGGGAGCTGTTTTTT,TRBJ2-2,-,TRBV28,once
CASSFNRGQPQHF,TGCGCCAGCAGCTTCAATAGGGGCCAGCCCCAGCATTTT,TRBJ1-5,-,TRBV5-1,-
CASSVTGRTEAFF,TGTGCCAGCAGCGTGACAGGGAGGACTGAAGCTTTCTTT,TRBJ1-1,TRBD1,TRBV28,-
CASSPTWDSPLHF,TGTGCCAGCAGCCCGACTTGGGATTCACCCCTCCACTTT,TRBJ1-6,-,TRBV7-2,few
CASSLDTGVAFF,TGTGCCAGCAGCTTAGATACGGGAGTAGCTTTCTTT,TRBJ1-1,-,TRBV11-2,-
CASRGTGDMNTEAFF,TGTGCCAGCAGAGGGACAGGGGACATGAACACTGAAGCTTTCTTT,TRBJ1-1,TRBD1,TRBV7-2,-
CASFGGSGANVLTF,TGTGCCAGCTTCGGGGGCTCTGGGGCCAACGTCCTGACTTTC,TRBJ2-6,-,TRBV11-2,-
CASSLGGSGGLAKNIQYF,TGTGCCAGCAGCTTGGGTGGTAGCGGGGGGCTAGCCAAAAACATTCAGTACTTC,TRBJ2-4,TRBD2,TRBV5-4,-
CATSEQGLYNEQFF,TGTGCCACCAGTGAACAGGGGCTCTACAATGAGCAGTTCTTC,TRBJ2-1,TRBD1,TRBV24-1,-
CASSMGGGDNYGYTF,TGTGCCAGCAGTATGGGGGGTGGCGATAACTATGGCTACACCTTC,TRBJ1-2,-,TRBV2,-
CSVEAARYGYTF,TGCAGCGTTGAGGCGGCGCGGTATGGCTACACCTTC,TRBJ1-2,-,TRBV29-1,-
CAWAGGGRTEQYF,TGTGCCTGGGCTGGGGGGGGCCGTACCGAGCAGTACTTC,TRBJ2-7,-,TRBV30,-
CASSLATSGRIDTQYF,TGTGCCAGCAGCCTAGCGACTAGCGGGAGGATAGATACGCAGTATTTT,TRBJ2-3,TRBD2,TRBV5-4,-
CASSQQENTEAFF,TGTGCCAGCTCACAACAGGAAAACACTGAAGCTTTCTTT,TRBJ1-1,-,TRBV18,medium-sized
CASSPQVYSGANVLTF,TGTGCCAGCAGCCCACAAGTTTACTCTGGGGCCAACGTCCTGACTTTC,TRBJ2-6,-,TRBV7-3,-
CASSPPTGGRSDTQYF,TGTGCCAGCTCACCACCGACAGGGGGCAGATCAGATACGCAGTATTTT,TRBJ2-3,TRBD1,TRBV18,-
CASSLGTSGGRELFF,TGTGCCAGCAGCTTAGGAACTAGCGGGGGAAGGGAGCTGTTTTTT,TRBJ2-2,TRBD2,TRBV7-3,-
CASSSGTGPSQETQYF,TGCGCCAGCAGCTCTGGGACAGGGCCGTCCCAAGAGACCCAGTACTTC,TRBJ2-5,TRBD1,TRBV5-1,-
CASSPSSGRGIHEQFF,TGCGCCAGCAGCCCAAGCAGCGGGAGGGGTATACATGAGCAGTTCTTC,TRBJ2-1,TRBD2,TRBV5-1,few
CASSLDVGGDITYEQYF,TGCGCCAGCAGCTTGGATGTCGGGGGGGATATCACCTACGAGCAGTACTTC,TRBJ2-7,TRBD2,TRBV5-1,-
CASSVSTSGEQYF,TGCGCCAGCAGTGTATCAACGTCGGGCGAGCAGTACTTC,TRBJ2-7,-,TRBV10-1,once
CASRRDLENSPLHF,TGTGCCAGCAGGCGGGACCTAGAGAATTCACCCCTCCACTTT,TRBJ1-6,-,TRBV2,-
CASSLPSGRGRTGNTIYF,TGTGCCAGCAGTCTGCCCTCGGGCAGGGGGCGAACTGGAAACACCATATATTTT,TRBJ1-3,TRBD1,TRBV28,-
CASSSPAGDVNIQYF,TGTGCCAGCAGTTCCCCGGCGGGGGACGTAAACATTCAGTACTTC,TRBJ2-4,TRBD2,TRBV28,-
CASSEILTGFNQPQHF,TGTGCCAGCAGTGAAATCCTTACAGGTTTCAATCAGCCCCAGCATTTT,TRBJ1-5,-,TRBV6-1,-
CASSRTRQGFTDTQYF,TGTGCCAGCAGTCGAACCAGGCAGGGGTTCACAGATACGCAGTATTTT,TRBJ2-3,-,TRBV28,-
CASRGRDGENQPQHF,TGTGCCTCCCGAGGCAGGGATGGGGAAAATCAGCCCCAGCATTTT,TRBJ1-5,-,TRBV19,-
CATSDAGTSGKYNEQFF,TGTGCCACCAGTGACGCCGGGACTAGCGGAAAATACAATGAGCAGTTCTTC,TRBJ2-1,TRBD2,TRBV24-1,-
CASSFQGLAVQETQYF,TGCGCCAGCAGCTTTCAAGGACTAGCGGTCCAAGAGACCCAGTACTTC,TRBJ2-5,TRBD2,TRBV5-1,-
CASRGLRSYEQYF,TGTGCCAGCAGGGGACTCCGCTCCTACGAGCAGTACTTC,TRBJ2-7,-,TRBV2,few
CASSLGLDVVGQYF,TGTGCCAGCAGCTTAGGACTTGACGTGGTTGGGCAGTACTTC,TRBJ2-7,-,TRBV5-4,-
CASSLWAGGPFSGELFF,TGTGCCAGCAGCTTATGGGCGGGAGGGCCGTTCTCCGGGGAGCTGTTTTTT,TRBJ2-2,TRBD2,TRBV11-2,-
CASLTLSGPGYEQFF,TGTGCCAGCCTTACCTTAAGCGGGCCCGGATATGAGCAGTTCTTC,TRBJ2-1,-,TRBV28,-
CSAVGGRGDTEAFF,TGCAGCGCCGTTGGTGGGAGGGGGGACACTGAAGCTTTCTTT,TRBJ1-1,-,TRBV29-1,-
CASSQVGGLAAFTDTQYF,TGTGCCAGCAGCCAAGTCGGGGGACTAGCGGCATTTACAGATACGCAGTATTTT,TRBJ2-3,TRBD2,TRBV3-1/TRBV3-2,once
CSASGQGGEDEKLFF,TGCAGTGCTAGTGGACAGGGCGGTGAAGATGAAAAACTGTTTTTT,TRBJ1-4,TRBD1,TRBV20-1,-
CAWARDNANTGELFF,TGTGCCTGGGCTAGGGACAACGCGAACACCGGGGAGCTGTTTTTT,TRBJ2-2,-,TRBV30,-
CASSEQFPAGLGDEQFF,TGTGCCAGCAGTGAACAGTTTCCAGCGGGCCTAGGGGATGAGCAGTTCTTC,TRBJ2-1,-,TRBV6-1,-
CASSFPIPGIEETQYF,TGTGCCAGCAGTTTCCCGATCCCCGGTATCGAAGAGACCCAGTACTTC,TRBJ2-5,-,TRBV6-2/TRBV6-3,-
CASSFRGEKLFF,TGTGCCAGCAGCTTCAGGGGGGAAAAACTGTTTTTT,TRBJ1-4,TRBD1,TRBV7-2,-
CASSWLVAGDGEQFF,TGCGCCAGCAGCTGGTTGGTAGCGGGGGACGGTGAGCAGTTCTTC,TRBJ2-1,TRBD2,TRBV5-1,-
CASSPMDRVGYTF,TGTGCCAGCAGCCCGATGGACAGGGTTGGCTACACCTTC,TRBJ1-2,TRBD1,TRBV28,-
CASSQPLAGEGDEQYF,TGCGCCAGCAGCCAACCATTAGCGGGAGAGGGCGACGAGCAGTACTTC,TRBJ2-7,TRBD2,TRBV4-1,many
CASSSTGGKNTEAFF,TGCGCCAGCAGCTCGACAGGGGGGAAGAACACTGAAGCTTTCTTT,TRBJ1-1,TRBD1,TRBV5-1,-
CASFGGTGRGYGYTF,TGTGCCAGCTTCGGAGGGACAGGAAGAGGGTATGGCTACACCTTC,TRBJ1-2,TRBD1,TRBV7-9,few
CASSYPRPGTYKVDEQYF,TGTGCCAGCAGTTACCCGCGACCCGGGACTTATAAAGTGGACGAGCAGTACTTC,TRBJ2-7,-,TRBV28,-